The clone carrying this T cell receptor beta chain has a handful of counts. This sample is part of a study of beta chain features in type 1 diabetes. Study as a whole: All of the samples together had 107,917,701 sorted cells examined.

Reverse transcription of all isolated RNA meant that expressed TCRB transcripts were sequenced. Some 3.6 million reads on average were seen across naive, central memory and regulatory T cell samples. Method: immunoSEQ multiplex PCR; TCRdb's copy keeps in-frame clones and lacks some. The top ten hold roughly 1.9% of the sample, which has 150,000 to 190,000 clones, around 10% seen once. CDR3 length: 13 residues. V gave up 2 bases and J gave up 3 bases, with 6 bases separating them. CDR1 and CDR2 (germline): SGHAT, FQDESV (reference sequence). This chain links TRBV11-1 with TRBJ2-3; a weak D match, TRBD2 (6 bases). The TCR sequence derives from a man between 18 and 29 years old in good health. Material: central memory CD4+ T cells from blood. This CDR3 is CASSLRGTDTQYF. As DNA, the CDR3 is TGTGCCAGCAGCTTACGGGGGACAGATACGCAGTATTTT.